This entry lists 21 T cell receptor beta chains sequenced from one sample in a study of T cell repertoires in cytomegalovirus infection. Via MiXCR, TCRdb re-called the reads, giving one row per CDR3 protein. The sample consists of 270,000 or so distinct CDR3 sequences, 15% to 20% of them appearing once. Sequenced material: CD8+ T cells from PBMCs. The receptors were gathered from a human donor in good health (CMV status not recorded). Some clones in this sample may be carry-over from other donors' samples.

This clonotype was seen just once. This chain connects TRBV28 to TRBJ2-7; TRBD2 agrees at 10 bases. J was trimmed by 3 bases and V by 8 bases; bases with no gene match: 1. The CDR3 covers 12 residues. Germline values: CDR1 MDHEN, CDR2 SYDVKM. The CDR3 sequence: CASGTSVYEQYF. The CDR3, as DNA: TGTGCCAGCGGGACTAGCGTCTACGAGCAGTACTTC.

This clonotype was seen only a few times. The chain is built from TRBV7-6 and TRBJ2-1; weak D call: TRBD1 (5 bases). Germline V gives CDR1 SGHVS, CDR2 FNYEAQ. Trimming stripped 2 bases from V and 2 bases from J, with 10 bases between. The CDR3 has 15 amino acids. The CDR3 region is CASSLTQGPYNEQFF. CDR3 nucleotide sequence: TGTGCCAGCAGCTTAACCCAGGGTCCCTACAATGAGCAGTTCTTC. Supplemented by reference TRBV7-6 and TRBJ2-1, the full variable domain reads GAGVSQSPRYKVTKRGQDVALRCDPISGHVSLYWYRQALGQGPEFLTYFNYEAQQDKSGLPNDRFSAERPEGSISTLTIQRTEQRDSAMYRCASSLTQGPYNEQFFGPGTRLTVL.

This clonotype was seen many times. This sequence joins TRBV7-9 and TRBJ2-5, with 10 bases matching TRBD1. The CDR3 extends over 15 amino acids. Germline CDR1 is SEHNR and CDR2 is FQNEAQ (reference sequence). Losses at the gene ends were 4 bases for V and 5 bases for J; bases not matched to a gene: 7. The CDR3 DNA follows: TGTGCCAGCAGCTCCGGACAGGGGGAGTTTGAGACCCAGTACTTC. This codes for CASSSGQGEFETQYF. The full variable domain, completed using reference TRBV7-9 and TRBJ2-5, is DTGVSQNPRHKITKRGQNVTFRCDPISEHNRLYWYRQTLGQGPEFLTYFQNEAQLEKSRLLSDRFSAERPKGSFSTLEIQRTEQGDSAMYLCASSSGQGEFETQYFGPGTRLLVL.

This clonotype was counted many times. CDR3 residues: CASSDSGLAGDPMDEQFF. The CDR3 region has the DNA TGTGCCAGCAGTGATAGCGGACTAGCGGGGGACCCTATGGATGAGCAGTTCTTC. The chain carries TRBV2 and TRBJ2-1; TRBD2 agrees at 13 bases. The junction had 13 bases not matched to a gene; V was cut back by 3 bases and J by 8 bases. Germline CDR1 reads SNHLY; CDR2 reads FYNNEI. There are 18 residues in the CDR3.

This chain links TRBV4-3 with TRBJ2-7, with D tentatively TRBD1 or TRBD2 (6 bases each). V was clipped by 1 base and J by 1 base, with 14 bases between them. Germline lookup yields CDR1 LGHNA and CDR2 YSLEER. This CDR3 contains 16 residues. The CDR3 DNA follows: TGCGCCAGCAGCCAAGTTTGGGGGGACATTTCCTACGAGCAGTACTTC. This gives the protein CASSQVWGDISYEQYF.

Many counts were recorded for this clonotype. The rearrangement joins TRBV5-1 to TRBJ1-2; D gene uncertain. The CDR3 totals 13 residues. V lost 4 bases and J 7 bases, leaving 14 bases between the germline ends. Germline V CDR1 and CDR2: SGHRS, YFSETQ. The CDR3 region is CASSPEGAGGYTF. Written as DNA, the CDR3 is TGCGCCAGCAGCCCGGAAGGAGCTGGTGGCTACACCTTC.

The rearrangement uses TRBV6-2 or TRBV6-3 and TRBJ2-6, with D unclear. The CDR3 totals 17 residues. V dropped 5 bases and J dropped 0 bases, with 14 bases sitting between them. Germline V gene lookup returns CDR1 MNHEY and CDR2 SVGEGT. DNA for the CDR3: TGTGCCAGCAGTCTCCTTTACCTCAACTCTGGGGCCAACGTCCTGACTTTC. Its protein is CASSLLYLNSGANVLTF.

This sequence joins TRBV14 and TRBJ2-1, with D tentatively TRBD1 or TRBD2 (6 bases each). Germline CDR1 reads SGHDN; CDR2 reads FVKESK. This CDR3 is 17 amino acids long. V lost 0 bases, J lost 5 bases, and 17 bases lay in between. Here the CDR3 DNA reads TGTGCCAGCAGCCAAGATGTTCTCGGAGGGGGACACAATGAGCAGTTCTTC. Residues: CASSQDVLGGGHNEQFF.

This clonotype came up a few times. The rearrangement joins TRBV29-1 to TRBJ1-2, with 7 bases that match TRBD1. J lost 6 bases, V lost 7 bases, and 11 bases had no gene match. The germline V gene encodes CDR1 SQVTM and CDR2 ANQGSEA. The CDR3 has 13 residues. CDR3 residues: CSGERTGSDGYTF. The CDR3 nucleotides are TGCAGCGGGGAAAGGACAGGCTCCGATGGCTACACCTTC.

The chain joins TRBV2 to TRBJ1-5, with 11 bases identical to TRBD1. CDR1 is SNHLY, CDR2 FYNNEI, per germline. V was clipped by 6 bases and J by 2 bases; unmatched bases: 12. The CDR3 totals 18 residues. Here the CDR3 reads CASSLDRGLSLGNQPQHF. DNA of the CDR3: TGTGCCAGCAGCCTGGACAGGGGGCTTTCGTTGGGCAATCAGCCCCAGCATTTT.

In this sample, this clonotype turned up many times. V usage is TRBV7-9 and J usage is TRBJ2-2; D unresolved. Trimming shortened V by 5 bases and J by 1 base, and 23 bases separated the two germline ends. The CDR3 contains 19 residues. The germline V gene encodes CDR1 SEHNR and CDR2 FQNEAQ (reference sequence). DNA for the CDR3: TGTGCCAGCAGCGAAAAATTCCCCCCATCCATACTGAACACCGGGGAGCTGTTTTTT. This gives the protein CASSEKFPPSILNTGELFF. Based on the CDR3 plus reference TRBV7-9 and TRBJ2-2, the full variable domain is DTGVSQNPRHKITKRGQNVTFRCDPISEHNRLYWYRQTLGQGPEFLTYFQNEAQLEKSRLLSDRFSAERPKGSFSTLEIQRTEQGDSAMYLCASSEKFPPSILNTGELFFGEGSRLTVL.

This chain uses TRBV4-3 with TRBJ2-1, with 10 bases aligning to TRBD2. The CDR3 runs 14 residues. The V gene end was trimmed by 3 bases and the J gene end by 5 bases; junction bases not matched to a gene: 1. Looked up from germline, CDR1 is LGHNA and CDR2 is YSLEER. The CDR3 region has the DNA TGCGCCAGCAGCCATCTAGCGGGGGACAATGAGCAGTTCTTC. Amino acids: CASSHLAGDNEQFF.

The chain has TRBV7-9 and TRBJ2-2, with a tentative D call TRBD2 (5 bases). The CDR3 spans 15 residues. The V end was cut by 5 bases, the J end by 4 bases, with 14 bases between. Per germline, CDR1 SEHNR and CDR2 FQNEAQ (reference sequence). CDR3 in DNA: TGTGCCAGCAGCCAATGGGCGGACTCCACCGGGGAGCTGTTTTTT. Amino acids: CASSQWADSTGELFF.

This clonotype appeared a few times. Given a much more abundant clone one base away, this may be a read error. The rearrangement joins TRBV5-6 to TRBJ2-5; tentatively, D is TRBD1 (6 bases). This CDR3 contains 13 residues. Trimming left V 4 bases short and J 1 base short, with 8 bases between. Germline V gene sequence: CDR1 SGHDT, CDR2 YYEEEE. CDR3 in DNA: TGTGCCAGCAGCGTGGACAGCCAAGAGACCCAGTACTTC. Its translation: CASSVDSQETQYF.

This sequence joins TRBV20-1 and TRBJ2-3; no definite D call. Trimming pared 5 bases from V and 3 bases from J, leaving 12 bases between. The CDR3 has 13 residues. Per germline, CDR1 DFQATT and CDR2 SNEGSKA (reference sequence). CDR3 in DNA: TGCAGTGCTTACTCGCCCCGGACAGATACGCAGTATTTT. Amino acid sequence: CSAYSPRTDTQYF.

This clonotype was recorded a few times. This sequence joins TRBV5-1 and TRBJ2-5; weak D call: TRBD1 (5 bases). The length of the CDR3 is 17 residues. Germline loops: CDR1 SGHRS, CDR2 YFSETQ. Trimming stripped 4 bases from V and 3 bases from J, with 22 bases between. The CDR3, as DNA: TGCGCCAGCAGCCGAGTGGTTGGGTACGGACAAGAAGAGACCCAGTACTTC. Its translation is CASSRVVGYGQEETQYF.

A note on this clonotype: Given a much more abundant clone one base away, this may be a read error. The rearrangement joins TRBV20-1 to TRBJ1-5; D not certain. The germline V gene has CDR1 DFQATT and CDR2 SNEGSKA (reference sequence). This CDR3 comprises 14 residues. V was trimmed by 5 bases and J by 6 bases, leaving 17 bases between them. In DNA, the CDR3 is TGCAGTGCTCTGGAGAGGGAGACTAGTCAGCCCCAGCATTTT. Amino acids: CSALERETSQPQHF.

CDR3 in amino acids: CASSEDGLWGYTF. In nucleotides, the CDR3 is TGTGCCAGCAGTGAAGACGGCCTGTGGGGCTACACCTTC. The chain carries TRBV2 and TRBJ1-2; no clear D gene. Germline lookup yields CDR1 SNHLY and CDR2 FYNNEI. With 1 base removed from V and 8 bases from J, the gap between germline ends came to 11 bases. The CDR3 totals 13 residues.

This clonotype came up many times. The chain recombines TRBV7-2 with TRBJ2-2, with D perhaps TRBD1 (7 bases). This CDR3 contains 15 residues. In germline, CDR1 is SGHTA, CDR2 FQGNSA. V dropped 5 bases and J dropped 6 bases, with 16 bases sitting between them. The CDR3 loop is CASSPAGQLAGELFF. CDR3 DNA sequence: TGTGCCAGCAGCCCGGCGGGACAGCTTGCCGGGGAGCTGTTTTTT.

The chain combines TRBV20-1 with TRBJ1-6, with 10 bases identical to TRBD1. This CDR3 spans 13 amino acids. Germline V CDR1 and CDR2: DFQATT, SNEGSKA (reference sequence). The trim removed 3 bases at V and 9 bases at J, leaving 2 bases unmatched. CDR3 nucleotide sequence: TGCAGTGCTAGTGACAGGGGGCCTTCACCCCTCCACTTT. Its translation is CSASDRGPSPLHF.

The CDR3 sequence is CAISDVGGELFF. CDR3 sequence (DNA): TGTGCCATCAGTGACGTGGGCGGGGAGCTGTTTTTT. The rearrangement joins TRBV10-3 to TRBJ2-2; D uncertain. CDR1 is ENHRY and CDR2 is SYGVKD in the germline V gene. V was shortened by 3 bases and J by 7 bases, with 6 bases between the two germline ends. The CDR3 is 12 residues long.